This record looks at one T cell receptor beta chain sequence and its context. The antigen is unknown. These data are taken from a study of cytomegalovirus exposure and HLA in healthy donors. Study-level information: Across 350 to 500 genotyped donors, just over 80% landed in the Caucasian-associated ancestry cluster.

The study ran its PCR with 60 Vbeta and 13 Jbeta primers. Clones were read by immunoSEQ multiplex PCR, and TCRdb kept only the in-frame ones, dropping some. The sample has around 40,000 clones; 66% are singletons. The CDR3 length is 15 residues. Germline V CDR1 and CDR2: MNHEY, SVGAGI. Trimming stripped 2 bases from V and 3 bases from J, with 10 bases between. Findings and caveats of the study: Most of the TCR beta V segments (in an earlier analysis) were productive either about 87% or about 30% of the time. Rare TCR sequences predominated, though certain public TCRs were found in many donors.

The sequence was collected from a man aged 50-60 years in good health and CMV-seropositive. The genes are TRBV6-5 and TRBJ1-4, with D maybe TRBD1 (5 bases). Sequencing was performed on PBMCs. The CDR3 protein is CASSYGDRSNEKLFF. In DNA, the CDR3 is TGTGCCAGCAGTTACGGTGACAGATCTAATGAAAAACTGTTTTTT.